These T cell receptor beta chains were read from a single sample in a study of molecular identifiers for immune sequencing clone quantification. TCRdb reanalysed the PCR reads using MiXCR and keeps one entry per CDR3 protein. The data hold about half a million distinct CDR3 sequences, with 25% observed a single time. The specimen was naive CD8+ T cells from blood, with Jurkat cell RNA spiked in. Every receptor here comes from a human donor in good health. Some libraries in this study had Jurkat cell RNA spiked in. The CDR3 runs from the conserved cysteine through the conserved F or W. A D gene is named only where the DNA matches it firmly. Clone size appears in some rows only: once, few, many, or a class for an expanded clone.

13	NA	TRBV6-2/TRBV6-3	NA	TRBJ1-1	TGTGCCAGCAGCCAAAGGCCGAACACTGAAGCTTTCTTT	CASSQRPNTEAFF
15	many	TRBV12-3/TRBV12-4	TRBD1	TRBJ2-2	TGTGCCAGCAGTTTAGGGACAGGGTTGATCGGGGAGCTGTTTTTT	CASSLGTGLIGELFF
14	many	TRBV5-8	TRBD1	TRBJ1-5	TGTGCCAGCCGACCCAGGGGGGGCAATCAGCCCCAGCATTTT	CASRPRGGNQPQHF
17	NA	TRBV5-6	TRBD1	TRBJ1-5	TGTGCCAGCAGCTTCTTTCCGACAGGGAGGATAGATCAGCCCCAGCATTTT	CASSFFPTGRIDQPQHF
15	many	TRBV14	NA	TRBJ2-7	TGTGCCAGCAGCCAGACTAGGACAGGAGCCTACGAGCAGTACTTC	CASSQTRTGAYEQYF
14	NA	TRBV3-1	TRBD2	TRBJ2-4	TGTGCCAGCAGCCACCCGGGACTAGAGAACATTCAGTACTTC	CASSHPGLENIQYF
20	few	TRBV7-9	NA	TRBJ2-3	TGTGCCAGCAGGGGAACGGGGCCACGGTGGCGGGACCTCAGCACAGATACGCAGTATTTT	CASRGTGPRWRDLSTDTQYF
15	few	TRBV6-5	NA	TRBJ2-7	TGTGCCAGCAGCTCCCCCCCGGTAGGGGTTACCGAGCAGTACTTC	CASSSPPVGVTEQYF
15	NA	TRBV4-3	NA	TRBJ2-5	TGCGCCAGCAGCCAAGGAACGGGATCTGAAGAGACCCAGTACTTC	CASSQGTGSEETQYF
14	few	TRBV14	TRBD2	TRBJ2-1	TGTGCCAGCAGCCAACACGGGGGGGCTAGTGAGCAGTTCTTC	CASSQHGGASEQFF
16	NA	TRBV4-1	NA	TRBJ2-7	TGCGCCAGCAGCCAAGGAACGGAATCAGGGTTCTACGAGCAGTACTTC	CASSQGTESGFYEQYF
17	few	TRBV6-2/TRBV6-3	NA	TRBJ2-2	TGTGCCAGCAGTTACGGTTTGATAGTGAGGAACACCGGGGAGCTGTTTTTT	CASSYGLIVRNTGELFF
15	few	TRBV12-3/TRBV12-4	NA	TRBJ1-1	TGTGCCAGCAGTTTTCCCCTCGGGGGGGACACTGAAGCTTTCTTT	CASSFPLGGDTEAFF
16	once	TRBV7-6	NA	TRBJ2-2	TGTGCCAGCAGCTTAGCCGGGACAACCAACACCGGGGAGCTGTTTTTT	CASSLAGTTNTGELFF
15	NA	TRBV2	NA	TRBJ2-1	TGTACCAGCAGTGAATGGGAGGGGGCCTACAATGAGCAGTTCTTC	CTSSEWEGAYNEQFF
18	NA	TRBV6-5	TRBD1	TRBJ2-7	TGTGCCAGCAGCCAAACCGGGACAGCCGATACCCGCTCCTACGAGCAGTACTTC	CASSQTGTADTRSYEQYF
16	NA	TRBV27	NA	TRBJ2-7	TGTGCCAGCAGTGAGCTGGGACTCCGTGAGGGGAACGAGCAGTACTTC	CASSELGLREGNEQYF
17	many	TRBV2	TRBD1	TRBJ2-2	TGTGCCAGCAGTGTTTCGACAGGGCTATCGAACACCGGGGAGCTGTTTTTT	CASSVSTGLSNTGELFF
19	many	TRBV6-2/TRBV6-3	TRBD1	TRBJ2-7	TGTGCCAGCAGTTACTTGCAACCCAAGGACAGGGTGGTTGACTACGAGCAGTACTTC	CASSYLQPKDRVVDYEQYF
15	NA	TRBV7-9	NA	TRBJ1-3	TGTGCCAGCAGCTTAGACCAGGGCTCTGGAAACACCATATATTTT	CASSLDQGSGNTIYF
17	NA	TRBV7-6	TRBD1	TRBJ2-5	TGTGCCAGCAGCCCAGAGCGATTAGGGGGCGCTTACGAGACCCAGTACTTC	CASSPERLGGAYETQYF
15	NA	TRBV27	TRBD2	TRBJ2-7	TGTGCCAGCAGTATCCTAGCGGGGCTTACCTACGAGCAGTACTTC	CASSILAGLTYEQYF
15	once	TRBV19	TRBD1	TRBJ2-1	TGTGCCAGTAGTTTCAGGGGGCCTCCTAGCTTTGAGCAGCTCTTC	CASSFRGPPSFEQLF
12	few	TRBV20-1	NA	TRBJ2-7	TGCAGTGCTAGAGTGGGGGACTACGAGCAGTACTTC	CSARVGDYEQYF
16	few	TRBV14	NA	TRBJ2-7	TGTGCCAGCAGCCAAGTTACGGGACGGAGAGCCTACGAGCAGTACTTC	CASSQVTGRRAYEQYF
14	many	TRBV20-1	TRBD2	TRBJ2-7	TGCAGTGCTCCCCAGCATGGGACTAGCTACGAGCAGTACTTC	CSAPQHGTSYEQYF
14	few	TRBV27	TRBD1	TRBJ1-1	TGTGCCAGCAGTTTAAAACAGGGGTGGACTGAAGCTTTCTTT	CASSLKQGWTEAFF
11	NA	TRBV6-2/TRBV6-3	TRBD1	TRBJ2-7	TGTGCCCGCAGTTCGACAGGGAAGCAGTACTTC	CARSSTGKQYF
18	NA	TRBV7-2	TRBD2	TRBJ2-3	TGTGCCAGCAGCTCTTTCAGCGGGAGGTATTGGACCACAGATACGCAGTATTTT	CASSSFSGRYWTTDTQYF
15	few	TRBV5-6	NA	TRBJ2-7	TGTGCCAGCAGCTCGCGCGGGGGCCGGACCTACGAGCAGTACTTC	CASSSRGGRTYEQYF
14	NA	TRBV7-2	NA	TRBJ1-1	TGTGGCAGCAGCTTAGGACTGGGGAACACTGAAGCTTTCTTT	CGSSLGLGNTEAFF
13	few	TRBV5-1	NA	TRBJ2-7	TGCGCCAGCAGCTTGGATGTGACCTACGAGCAGTACTTC	CASSLDVTYEQYF
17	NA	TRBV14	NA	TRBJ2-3	TGTGCCAGCAGCCAAATACCCAACTCGGGGCAAACAGATACACAGTATTTT	CASSQIPNSGQTDTQYF
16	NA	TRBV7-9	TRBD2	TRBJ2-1	TGTGCCAGCAGTCCTACGAGCGGGACCGACTACAATGAGCAGTTCTTC	CASSPTSGTDYNEQFF
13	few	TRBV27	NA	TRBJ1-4	TGTGCCAGCAGTGCGGGGGACGGCGAAAAACTGTTTTTT	CASSAGDGEKLFF
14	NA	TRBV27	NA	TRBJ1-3	TGTGCCAGCAGTTCCACACTCTCTGGAAACACCATATATTTT	CASSSTLSGNTIYF
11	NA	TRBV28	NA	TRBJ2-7	TGTGCCAGCAAGGAGGGGTACGAGCAGTACTTC	CASKEGYEQYF
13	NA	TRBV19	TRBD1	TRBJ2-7	TGTGCCACCCGGGACAGGCGCTCCTACGAGCAGTACTTC	CATRDRRSYEQYF
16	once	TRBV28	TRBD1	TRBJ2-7	TGTGCCAGCAGTAAACCACTGGGACAGGGGAATGAGCAGCTGTACTTC	CASSKPLGQGNEQLYF
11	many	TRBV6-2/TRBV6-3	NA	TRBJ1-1	TGTGCCAGCAAGGAGAACACTGAAGCTTTCTTT	CASKENTEAFF
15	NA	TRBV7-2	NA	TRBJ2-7	TGTGCCAGCAGCTTATGGAGGTCAGATAACTACGAGCAGTACTTC	CASSLWRSDNYEQYF
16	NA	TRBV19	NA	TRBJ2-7	TGTGCCAGTAGTATAGGAGCGGCGCCGAGCTCCTACGAGCAGTACTTC	CASSIGAAPSSYEQYF
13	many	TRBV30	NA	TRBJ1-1	TGTGCCTGGAGTGTTTCGGGGGGCACTGAAGCTTTCTTT	CAWSVSGGTEAFF
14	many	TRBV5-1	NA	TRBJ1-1	TGCGCCAGCAGCTTTTCAGTATCTAACACTGAAGCTTTCTTT	CASSFSVSNTEAFF
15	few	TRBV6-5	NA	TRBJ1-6	TGTGCCAGCAGTTACTCTCTGGCATATAATTCACCCCTCCACTTT	CASSYSLAYNSPLHF
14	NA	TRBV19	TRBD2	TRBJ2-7	TGTGCCAGTAGGCCCACGGGGGGGACCTACGAGCAGTACTTC	CASRPTGGTYEQYF